A selection of T cell receptor beta chains follows, all from one sample in a study of T cells after yellow fever vaccination. TCRdb fed the 5' RACE reads into MiXCR, producing one record per CDR3 protein. Of approximately 550,000 distinct CDR3 sequences in the sample, under 25% were seen once. The sequencing here drew on PBMCs, taken 15 days after the yellow fever booster vaccination. All receptors derive from a man between 25 and 39 years old who received the YFV17D yellow fever vaccine. CDR3s include the opening cysteine and the closing phenylalanine or tryptophan. D genes are given only for firm matches. Clone size is stated in some rows and not others, as once, few, many or a class when expanded.

J | V | D | length | size | CDR3 | DNA
TRBJ2-1 | TRBV6-2/TRBV6-3 | TRBD2 | 17 | . | CASSLTSGRPHYNEQFF | TGTGCCAGCAGTTTGACTAGCGGGAGGCCCCACTACAATGAGCAGTTCTTC
TRBJ2-3 | TRBV11-2 | TRBD2 | 12 | . | CASSRDYDTQYF | TGTGCCAGCAGCCGGGACTACGATACGCAGTATTTT
TRBJ2-3 | TRBV5-1 | TRBD1 | 16 | . | CASSLEAGGASDTQYF | TGCGCCAGCAGCTTGGAGGCAGGGGGCGCGTCAGATACGCAGTATTTT
TRBJ2-3 | TRBV18 | . | 13 | . | CASSPQVEDTQYF | TGTGCCAGCTCACCCCAAGTAGAGGATACGCAGTATTTT
TRBJ2-7 | TRBV7-2 | TRBD2 | 16 | . | CASSLARASGPYEQYF | TGTGCCAGCAGCTTAGCGAGGGCTAGCGGTCCCTACGAGCAGTACTTC
TRBJ2-7 | TRBV7-2 | . | 15 | few | CASSLGLRGPYEQYF | TGTGCCAGCAGCTTAGGATTACGGGGCCCCTACGAGCAGTACTTC
TRBJ2-5 | TRBV10-3 | TRBD2 | 17 | . | CAISKGSGREGIETQYF | TGTGCCATCAGCAAGGGGAGCGGGAGGGAGGGCATAGAGACCCAGTACTTC
TRBJ2-1 | TRBV3-1 | TRBD2 | 15 | . | CASSQDASGYNEQFF | TGTGCCAGCAGCCAAGACGCTAGCGGTTACAATGAGCAGTTCTTC
TRBJ1-6 | TRBV10-3 | . | 12 | few | CAISVGDSPLHF | TGTGCCATCAGTGTAGGAGATTCACCCCTCCACTTT
TRBJ1-1 | TRBV18 | TRBD1 | 16 | . | CTSSPRIQGRNTEAFF | TGTACCAGCTCACCACGGATACAGGGGAGGAACACTGAAGCTTTCTTT
TRBJ1-5 | TRBV4-3 | . | 14 | few | CASSQDNGNQPQHF | TGCGCCAGCAGCCAAGATAATGGCAATCAGCCCCAGCATTTT
TRBJ2-3 | TRBV20-1 | . | 12 | . | CSAIINTDTQYF | TGCAGTGCTATCATCAACACAGATACGCAGTATTTT
TRBJ2-3 | TRBV20-1 | TRBD2 | 16 | few | CSAGKTSGRASDTQYF | TGCAGTGCTGGAAAAACTAGCGGGAGGGCCTCAGATACGCAGTATTTT
TRBJ2-7 | TRBV5-1 | TRBD1 | 14 | . | CASRRRTGIFEQYF | TGCGCCAGCAGACGCCGGACAGGGATTTTCGAGCAGTACTTC
TRBJ2-3 | TRBV5-1 | TRBD2 | 14 | . | CASSWTSPTDTQYF | TGCGCCAGCAGCTGGACTAGCCCCACAGATACGCAGTATTTT
TRBJ2-1 | TRBV11-3 | TRBD2 | 21 | few | CASSFRAVRASGKYSYNEQFF | TGTGCCAGCAGCTTCCGCGCAGTCCGGGCTAGCGGGAAATACTCCTACAATGAGCAGTTCTTC
TRBJ1-2 | TRBV20-1 | TRBD1 | 15 | . | CSARVFLQGRLGYTF | TGCAGTGCTAGAGTCTTCCTACAGGGGCGGTTGGGCTACACCTTC
TRBJ2-1 | TRBV28 | . | 14 | . | CASSPAQIGNEQFF | TGTGCCAGCAGCCCGGCACAGATAGGTAATGAGCAGTTCTTC
TRBJ2-3 | TRBV7-2 | . | 14 | . | CASSSDSNTDTQYF | TGTGCCAGCAGCTCGGACTCCAACACAGATACGCAGTATTTT
TRBJ2-5 | TRBV12-1 | . | 23 | . | CASSFQLSWRGLAGVGEGETQYF | TGTGCCAGCAGCTTTCAACTATCATGGAGGGGACTAGCGGGAGTCGGCGAGGGAGAGACCCAGTACTTC
TRBJ2-1 | TRBV15 | TRBD2 | 15 | . | CATSRGLAGGIEQFF | TGTGCCACCAGCAGAGGACTAGCGGGAGGGATTGAGCAGTTCTTC
TRBJ2-1 | TRBV5-1 | TRBD2 | 16 | few | CASSHSGEATYNEQFF | TGCGCCAGCAGCCACAGCGGGGAGGCGACCTACAATGAGCAGTTCTTC
TRBJ2-5 | TRBV7-8 | . | 14 | . | CASSIWTAQKTQYF | TGTGCCAGCAGCATCTGGACAGCCCAGAAGACCCAGTACTTC
TRBJ2-5 | TRBV7-3 | . | 13 | . | CASSFGLTETQYF | TGTGCCAGCAGCTTCGGCCTTACGGAGACCCAGTACTTC
TRBJ2-1 | TRBV5-6 | TRBD1 | 16 | . | CASSGAGTGWPNEQFF | TGTGCCAGCAGCGGCGCGGGGACAGGGTGGCCAAATGAGCAGTTCTTC
TRBJ2-3 | TRBV19 | TRBD2 | 14 | . | CASSASGTTDTQYF | TGTGCCAGTAGTGCTAGCGGTACCACAGATACGCAGTATTTT
TRBJ2-5 | TRBV4-3 | . | 15 | . | CASSQDYRGQETQYF | TGCGCCAGCAGCCAAGATTACCGGGGACAAGAGACCCAGTACTTC
TRBJ2-3 | TRBV20-1 | . | 12 | few | CSARLAADTQYF | TGCAGTGCTAGATTGGCCGCAGATACGCAGTATTTT
TRBJ2-7 | TRBV19 | TRBD2 | 16 | . | CASSPGLAGASYEQYF | TGTGCCAGTAGTCCGGGACTAGCGGGAGCATCCTACGAGCAGTACTTC
TRBJ2-1 | TRBV12-3/TRBV12-4 | . | 11 | . | CASGPYTEQFF | TGTGCCAGCGGGCCGTATACTGAGCAGTTCTTC
TRBJ2-7 | TRBV9 | TRBD1 | 14 | . | CASSVTGNPYEQYF | TGTGCCAGCAGCGTGACAGGGAACCCCTACGAGCAGTACTTC
TRBJ2-7 | TRBV5-1 | TRBD1 | 14 | . | CASSWGTATYEQYF | TGCGCCAGCAGCTGGGGGACAGCAACCTACGAGCAGTACTTC
TRBJ1-4 | TRBV21-1 | . | 14 | . | CASSKSGDNEKLFF | TGTGCCAGCAGCAAATCTGGGGACAATGAAAAACTGTTTTTT
TRBJ2-1 | TRBV24-1 | TRBD1 | 14 | few | CATSTGALGNEQFF | TGTGCCACCAGTACAGGGGCTCTGGGCAATGAGCAGTTCTTC
TRBJ2-4 | TRBV5-6 | . | 16 | . | CASSFLAPFPKNIQYF | TGTGCCAGCAGCTTCCTGGCCCCTTTTCCCAAAAACATTCAGTACTTC
TRBJ1-2 | TRBV28 | . | 13 | many | CASTEAAAYGYTF | TGTGCCAGCACCGAAGCGGCGGCATATGGCTACACCTTC
TRBJ2-1 | TRBV12-3/TRBV12-4 | TRBD2 | 15 | many | CASSLGGRAYNEQFF | TGTGCCAGCAGCTTAGGCGGGAGGGCCTACAATGAGCAGTTCTTC
TRBJ2-1 | TRBV5-1 | . | 14 | . | CASTLASSYNEQFF | TGCGCCAGCACCCTGGCGAGCTCCTACAATGAGCAGTTCTTC
TRBJ2-1 | TRBV10-3 | . | 14 | few | CAIAREYLSNEQFF | TGTGCCATCGCCCGCGAGTACCTGAGCAATGAGCAGTTCTTC
TRBJ2-7 | TRBV10-3 | . | 14 | few | CAISEPGGLNEQYF | TGTGCCATCAGTGAGCCGGGCGGTCTCAACGAGCAGTACTTC
TRBJ2-1 | TRBV20-1 | TRBD2 | 16 | once | CSARGDVAGHLNEQFF | TGCAGTGCTAGGGGAGATGTAGCGGGACACCTCAATGAGCAGTTCTTC
TRBJ2-5 | TRBV6-1 | . | 14 | . | CASSPWGIRETQYF | TGTGCCAGCAGTCCCTGGGGGATCCGGGAGACCCAGTACTTC
TRBJ2-7 | TRBV29-1 | TRBD2 | 13 | . | CSVILAGAYEQYF | TGCAGCGTCATACTAGCGGGAGCCTACGAGCAGTACTTC
TRBJ2-4 | TRBV25-1 | . | 20 | . | CASSENLDWQVGIAKNIQYF | TGTGCCAGCAGTGAAAATTTGGACTGGCAAGTTGGAATAGCCAAAAACATTCAGTACTTC
TRBJ2-2 | TRBV5-4 | TRBD1 | 15 | few | CASSLVGQGAGELFF | TGTGCCAGCAGCTTAGTGGGACAGGGGGCCGGGGAGCTGTTTTTT
TRBJ2-7 | TRBV12-3/TRBV12-4 | TRBD2 | 15 | few | CASRPGTSGWWEQYF | TGTGCCAGCAGACCCGGGACTAGCGGCTGGTGGGAGCAGTACTTC
TRBJ2-5 | TRBV29-1 | TRBD2 | 14 | few | CSIQGLAGGETQYF | TGCAGCATACAAGGACTAGCGGGAGGAGAGACCCAGTACTTC
TRBJ2-3 | TRBV15 | TRBD2 | 18 | . | CATSRDGGLAGVPDTQYF | TGTGCCACCAGCAGAGATGGGGGCCTAGCGGGAGTTCCAGATACGCAGTATTTT
TRBJ2-4 | TRBV28 | . | 16 | . | CASSLFSGLAKNIQYF | TGTGCCAGCAGTTTATTCTCCGGATTAGCCAAAAACATTCAGTACTTC
TRBJ1-5 | TRBV7-6 | TRBD1 | 15 | . | CASSSGQGAGQPQHF | TGTGCCAGCAGCTCGGGACAGGGGGCGGGTCAGCCCCAGCATTTT
TRBJ2-5 | TRBV9 | . | 13 | . | CASSVDLMETQYF | TGTGCCAGCAGCGTAGACCTCATGGAGACCCAGTACTTC
TRBJ1-5 | TRBV29-1 | . | 13 | . | CSVASGVDQPQHF | TGCAGCGTGGCCTCAGGGGTGGATCAGCCCCAGCATTTT
TRBJ2-7 | TRBV5-5 | . | 15 | few | CASRRRSGDRYEQYF | TGTGCCAGCAGAAGGAGGTCAGGGGACCGCTACGAGCAGTACTTC
TRBJ2-2 | TRBV28 | . | 14 | . | CASSLLTSSGELFF | TGTGCCAGCAGTTTGCTTACAAGCTCCGGGGAGCTGTTTTTT
TRBJ2-3 | TRBV7-2 | . | 16 | few | CASSTRVAVGADTQYF | TGTGCCAGCAGTACCCGGGTAGCGGTGGGGGCAGATACGCAGTATTTT
TRBJ2-3 | TRBV27 | . | 14 | . | CASSLLGAADTQYF | TGTGCCAGCAGTTTACTGGGGGCGGCAGATACGCAGTATTTT
TRBJ1-1 | TRBV7-9 | TRBD1 | 16 | few | CASSTQGSLMNTEAFF | TGTGCCAGCAGTACACAGGGGTCCCTAATGAACACTGAAGCTTTCTTT
TRBJ2-7 | TRBV24-1 | TRBD2 | 16 | . | CATSPARGAGDYEQYF | TGTGCCACCAGTCCCGCTCGGGGAGCGGGAGACTACGAGCAGTACTTC
TRBJ2-1 | TRBV6-1 | TRBD1 | 15 | few | CASSEEQGGYNEQFF | TGTGCCAGCAGTGAAGAACAGGGGGGCTACAATGAGCAGTTCTTC
TRBJ1-5 | TRBV28 | TRBD1 | 14 | . | CASSLTGGHQPQHF | TGTGCCAGCAGTTTGACAGGGGGCCATCAGCCCCAGCATTTT